This TCR beta chain was found in a study of post-analysis software for immune sequencing data. Whole-study context: Relapsing-remitting, secondary progressive and progressive-relapsing multiple sclerosis were all included among the disease courses. Findings and caveats of the study: Normalized Chao1 diversity was significantly lower in multiple sclerosis patients than in controls. Under F measure analysis, samples from one preparation batch co-clustered strongly.

As regards this clonotype: Its antigen remains unidentified.

Sequencing libraries made from TCR beta cDNA carried unique molecular identifiers. Input of about 0.95 to 11 million T cells yielded 500,000 to 650,000 cDNA molecules. MiXCR, run by TCRdb on the PCR reads, gives a single entry per CDR3 protein. Of about half a million distinct CDR3 sequences listed, around 40% are singletons. The TCR originated in a girl aged 5-17 years with multiple sclerosis. Sample: blood.

CDR3 protein: CATSDPGRTYEQYF. CDR3 bases: TGTGCCACCAGTGACCCTGGACGGACCTACGAGCAGTACTTC. This chain connects TRBV24-1 to TRBJ2-7; no clear D. The CDR3 sequence is 14 residues long. Germline CDR1 reads KGHDR; CDR2 reads SFDVKD. The ends were cut back, 4 bases at V and 2 bases at J, with 11 bases in the middle.